A selection of T cell receptor beta chains follows, all from one sample in a study of blood T cell repertoires in COVID-19. Sequenced by immunoSEQ multiplex PCR; TCRdb stores in-frame clones only, minus some. The table shows around 94,000 clones, with 70% to 90% occurring only once. Specimen: peripheral blood. The receptor set was obtained from a man between 50 and 59 years old with active or convalescent COVID-19. Each CDR3 is given with its conserved first and last residue. A D gene is named only where the DNA matches it firmly. Size values are once, few and many counts, or a class for expanded clones, and some rows have none.

v_gene	abundance	len	j_gene	d_gene	CDR3aa	CDR3nt
TRBV4-3	NA	15	TRBJ1-4	TRBD1	CASSGAGQGNEKLFF	TGCGCCAGCAGCGGTGCGGGACAGGGTAATGAAAAACTGTTTTTT
TRBV11-2	NA	14	TRBJ1-2	TRBD1	CASSSTKDRDGYTF	TGTGCCAGCAGCTCGACCAAAGACAGGGATGGCTACACCTTC
TRBV11-2	NA	14	TRBJ1-2	TRBD1	CASSLRTGGFGYTF	TGTGCCAGCAGCTTGAGGACAGGGGGCTTTGGCTACACCTTC
TRBV28	once	11	TRBJ1-2	NA	CASSTGYGYTF	TGTGCCAGCTCGACAGGCTATGGCTACACCTTC
TRBV7-2	NA	15	TRBJ2-3	NA	CASSPDSLGTDTQYF	TGTGCCAGCAGCCCGGACTCCCTAGGGACAGATACGCAGTATTTT
TRBV7-2	NA	13	TRBJ2-5	NA	CASSSTNQETQYF	TGTGCCAGCAGCTCCACAAATCAAGAGACCCAGTACTTC
TRBV15	NA	16	TRBJ2-7	NA	CATSRGQSYASYEQYF	TGTGCCACCAGCAGAGGACAGTCCTACGCTTCCTACGAGCAGTACTTC
TRBV19	NA	14	TRBJ2-1	NA	CASGDIIGGNEQFF	TGTGCCAGTGGGGACATAATAGGTGGGAATGAGCAGTTCTTC
TRBV9	NA	18	TRBJ2-4	NA	CASSVGGLGRGAKNIQYF	TGTGCCAGCAGCGTAGGGGGCCTAGGCCGGGGGGCCAAAAACATTCAGTACTTC
TRBV4-2	few	16	TRBJ2-3	TRBD2	CASSQGSGGGTDTQYF	TGTGCCAGCAGCCAAGGGAGCGGGGGTGGCACAGATACGCAGTATTTT
TRBV15	NA	16	TRBJ1-2	NA	CATSRDRGGSMNGYTF	TGTGCCACCAGCAGAGATCGAGGGGGTAGTATGAATGGCTACACCTTC
TRBV6-4	NA	16	TRBJ2-5	TRBD2	CASSEGGSGGSETQYF	TGTGCCAGCAGTGAGGGGGGATCGGGAGGCTCGGAGACCCAGTACTTC
TRBV11-3	NA	15	TRBJ2-1	TRBD2	CASSSGGGTYNEQFF	TGTGCCAGCAGCAGCGGGGGGGGCACCTACAATGAGCAGTTCTTC
TRBV19	NA	20	TRBJ2-6	NA	CASSMAGASGDAPGANVLTF	TGTGCCAGTAGTATGGCGGGGGCTAGCGGCGACGCGCCTGGGGCCAACGTCCTGACTTTC
TRBV2	NA	13	TRBJ1-1	NA	CASSMTPNTEAFF	TGTGCCAGCAGCATGACACCGAACACTGAAGCTTTCTTT
TRBV5-6	few	16	TRBJ1-2	TRBD1	CASSNLPTGTNYGYTF	TGTGCCAGCAGCAACCTCCCGACAGGGACAAACTATGGCTACACCTTC
TRBV18	NA	15	TRBJ1-2	NA	CASSPPGETNYGYTF	TGTGCCAGCTCACCACCCGGGGAAACTAACTATGGCTACACCTTC
TRBV5-5	NA	13	TRBJ1-3	NA	CASSLAPGNTIYF	TGTGCCAGCAGCTTGGCCCCGGGAAACACCATATATTTT
TRBV6-2/TRBV6-3	NA	15	TRBJ2-3	TRBD1	CASSSFGQGTDTQYF	TGTGCCAGCAGTTCTTTCGGACAGGGCACAGATACGCAGTATTTT
TRBV18	NA	14	TRBJ2-3	TRBD1	CASSPRQGPDTQYF	TGTGCCAGCTCACCTCGACAGGGACCAGATACGCAGTATTTT
TRBV27	NA	15	TRBJ1-1	NA	CASNLLGAQYTEAFF	TGTGCCAGCAATCTACTGGGGGCGCAGTACACTGAAGCTTTCTTT
TRBV6-2/TRBV6-3	NA	16	TRBJ2-3	TRBD2	CASSTNGGGGTDTQYF	TGTGCCAGCAGTACGAACGGCGGGGGTGGCACAGATACGCAGTATTTT
TRBV7-8	NA	15	TRBJ1-5	TRBD1	CASSFSVTGNQPQHF	TGTGCCAGCAGCTTTAGCGTGACAGGGAATCAGCCCCAGCATTTT
TRBV7-2	NA	13	TRBJ2-2	NA	CASSLTRTGELFF	TGTGCCAGCAGCTTGACGCGGACCGGGGAGCTGTTTTTT
TRBV6-2/TRBV6-3	NA	15	TRBJ2-3	TRBD2	CASSTAGTSIDTQYF	TGTGCCAGCAGTACAGCCGGGACTAGTATAGATACGCAGTATTTT
TRBV18	few	13	TRBJ1-2	NA	CASSPSANYGYTF	TGTGCCAGCTCACCATCAGCTAACTATGGCTACACCTTC
TRBV18	NA	16	TRBJ1-5	NA	CASSPGGGFGNQPQHF	TGTGCCAGCTCACCGGGGGGGGGCTTTGGGAATCAGCCCCAGCATTTT
TRBV24-1	NA	13	TRBJ1-2	NA	CATSDFARGGYTF	TGTGCCACCAGTGATTTTGCCAGGGGTGGCTACACCTTC
TRBV7-8	NA	13	TRBJ1-3	NA	CASSSPGMNTIYF	TGTGCCAGCAGCTCTCCAGGGATGAACACCATATATTTT
TRBV10-3	NA	14	TRBJ1-5	TRBD1	CAISEFTGEQPQHF	TGTGCCATCAGTGAGTTCACAGGGGAACAGCCCCAGCATTTT
TRBV18	NA	16	TRBJ1-4	TRBD1	CASSPGQAPFNEKLFF	TGTGCCAGCTCACCCGGACAGGCCCCTTTTAATGAAAAACTGTTTTTT
TRBV28	NA	15	TRBJ1-2	NA	CASNSNTGPGGGYTF	TGTGCCAGCAATAGTAATACAGGGCCCGGCGGCGGCTACACCTTC
TRBV7-8	once	14	TRBJ1-2	TRBD1	CASSLAGQNYGYTF	TGTGCCAGCAGCTTAGCGGGACAGAACTATGGCTACACCTTC
TRBV28	NA	14	TRBJ2-5	TRBD1	CASSSGQGRETQYF	TGTGCCAGCAGTTCGGGACAGGGTCGAGAGACCCAGTACTTC
TRBV12-5	NA	15	TRBJ2-1	TRBD2	CASGLLAGGYNEQFF	TGTGCTAGTGGTCTTCTAGCGGGGGGGTACAATGAGCAGTTCTTC
TRBV19	once	15	TRBJ2-1	TRBD1	CASRGQGAVYNEQFF	TGTGCCAGTAGGGGACAGGGGGCCGTCTACAATGAGCAGTTCTTC
TRBV19	NA	12	TRBJ1-2	NA	CASFQGLYGYTF	TGTGCCAGTTTCCAGGGCCTCTATGGCTACACCTTC
TRBV5-5	once	14	TRBJ1-6	TRBD1	CASSLGQGGSPLHF	TGTGCCAGCAGCTTGGGACAGGGGGGATCACCCCTCCACTTT
TRBV29-1	once	13	TRBJ1-1	TRBD1	CSVQGFGNTEAFF	TGCAGCGTACAGGGGTTTGGGAACACTGAAGCTTTCTTT
TRBV19	NA	14	TRBJ2-1	NA	CASTKDSVRNEQFF	TGTGCCAGTACCAAGGACTCCGTACGGAATGAGCAGTTCTTC
TRBV19	NA	13	TRBJ2-5	NA	CASSIGGTETQYF	TGTGCCAGTAGTATTGGAGGGACCGAGACCCAGTACTTC
TRBV7-8	NA	17	TRBJ2-3	TRBD2	CASSLGALAGGTDTQYF	TGTGCCAGCAGCTTAGGAGCACTAGCGGGGGGGACAGATACGCAGTATTTT
TRBV19	once	14	TRBJ1-6	NA	CASRGRGGNSPLHF	TGTGCCAGTAGAGGGCGCGGGGGGAATTCACCCCTCCACTTT
TRBV9	once	16	TRBJ1-4	NA	CASSVTQGYGNEKLFF	TGTGCCAGCAGCGTCACGCAGGGGTACGGGAATGAAAAACTGTTTTTT
TRBV7-2	once	14	TRBJ1-2	NA	CASSLGGAGYGYTF	TGTGCCAGCAGCCTCGGTGGGGCCGGCTATGGCTACACCTTC
TRBV5-6	NA	14	TRBJ1-4	TRBD1	CASSRDRAVEKLFF	TGTGCCAGCAGCCGGGACAGAGCGGTTGAAAAACTGTTTTTT
TRBV10-3	NA	15	TRBJ1-3	NA	CAIGALGGSGNTIYF	TGTGCCATCGGGGCCCTGGGGGGCTCTGGAAACACCATATATTTT
TRBV9	NA	17	TRBJ2-1	NA	CASSVYGGRSSYNEQFF	TGTGCCAGCAGCGTATATGGGGGGAGAAGCTCCTACAATGAGCAGTTCTTC
TRBV24-1	once	15	TRBJ2-7	NA	CATSDYRDTRYEQYF	TGTGCCACCAGTGATTACCGGGACACCCGCTACGAGCAGTACTTC
TRBV14	NA	14	TRBJ2-7	TRBD2	CASSKGAGGSEQYF	TGTGCCAGCAGCAAAGGGGCGGGGGGTTCCGAGCAGTACTTC